Below are 31 T cell receptor beta chains sequenced from a single sample in a study of cytomegalovirus exposure and HLA in healthy donors. The PCR made use of 60 Vbeta and 13 Jbeta primers. Repertoires were generated with immunoSEQ multiplex PCR, while TCRdb's copy carries only in-frame clones and drops some. The sample lists over 65,000 clones; about 77% were seen once. The sequenced material came from PBMCs. The receptors here all came from a man aged 45-65 years in good health and CMV-seronegative.

In regard to this clone: Relative to the germline gene, one junction end is altered; a read error may explain this. The CDR3 here is CAWSAPYEQYF. The CDR3 DNA reads TGCGCCTGGAGTGCCCCCTACGAGCAGTACTTC. The genes are TRBV30 and TRBJ2-5; D is uncertain. Near its end, the DNA agrees better with TRBJ2-7, so the J call may be wrong. Looked up from germline, CDR1 is GTSNPN and CDR2 is SVGIG (reference sequence). This CDR3 spans 11 amino acids.

This clone was seen a handful of times. V is TRBV7-6 and J is TRBJ1-5; D call uncertain. Germline loops: CDR1 SGHVS, CDR2 FNYEAQ. This CDR3 comprises 15 residues. The V end was cut by 4 bases, the J end by 6 bases, with 16 bases between. CDR3 sequence: CASSSSSRGFQPQHF. The CDR3 DNA is TGTGCCAGCAGCTCATCCTCCCGGGGTTTTCAGCCCCAGCATTTT.

The chain recombines TRBV30 with TRBJ1-1, with D possibly matching TRBD1 (6 bases). V was clipped by 3 bases and J by 1 base, with 9 bases between them. Germline values: CDR1 GTSNPN, CDR2 SVGIG (reference sequence). The CDR3 covers 13 residues. The CDR3 sequence is CAWSVGQNTEAFF. CDR3 sequence (DNA): TGTGCCTGGAGCGTGGGACAGAACACTGAAGCTTTCTTT. Drawing the rest from reference TRBV30 and TRBJ1-1, the complete variable domain is SQTIHQWPATLVQPVGSPLSLECTVEGTSNPNLYWYRQAAGRGLQLLFYSVGIGQISSEVPQNLSASRPQDRQFILSSKKLLLSDSGFYLCAWSVGQNTEAFFGQGTRLTVV.

This clone occurred once. The rearrangement links TRBV9 to TRBJ2-3, with TRBD2 identical over 13 bases. The CDR3 totals 17 residues. CDR1 SGDLS and CDR2 YYNGEE come from the germline V gene. Trimming cost V 3 bases and J 5 bases; bases outside gene matches: 9. The CDR3 loop reads CASSGSTSGGAIDTQYF. The CDR3 bases are TGTGCCAGCAGCGGTTCCACTAGCGGGGGGGCCATAGATACGCAGTATTTT.

This rearrangement joins TRBV4-2 to TRBJ1-1; the D is unclear. Germline loops: CDR1 LGHNA, CDR2 YNFKEQ. The CDR3 runs to 15 residues. Trimming stripped 4 bases from V and 6 bases from J, with 18 bases between. The CDR3 nucleotides are TGTGCCAGCAGCCCCCAGTATCCTGAAGTCTCTGAAGCTTTCTTT. Translating it yields CASSPQYPEVSEAFF.

The V and J genes are TRBV4-3 and TRBJ2-3; 14 bases agree with TRBD2. The CDR3 runs 15 residues. V shed 5 bases, J shed 5 bases, and the junction held 3 bases outside the gene matches. CDR1 and CDR2 (germline): LGHNA, YSLEER. CDR3 nucleotides: TGCGCCAGCAGCTTCGGACTAGCGGGGGGAGATACGCAGTATTTT. Translation gives CASSFGLAGGDTQYF.

This clone was found once. The chain is built from TRBV10-3 and TRBJ1-5; TRBD1 matches 7 bases. Germline V lookup: CDR1 ENHRY, CDR2 SYGVKD. V was clipped by 5 bases and J by 3 bases; unmatched bases: 4. CDR3 length equals 14 residues. The CDR3 is CAISSDRVNQPQHF. The CDR3 nucleotides are TGTGCCATCAGTTCTGACAGGGTCAATCAGCCCCAGCATTTT.

V usage is TRBV28 and J usage is TRBJ2-7; the match to TRBD2 covers 8 bases. Trimming removed 5 bases from V and 4 bases from J; junction bases left unmatched: 10. This CDR3 has 15 residues. CDR1 and CDR2 from the germline V gene are MDHEN and SYDVKM. CDR3 DNA: TGTGCCAGCAGTCACCCCGCGGGGGGCGGTTACGAGCAGTACTTC. Amino acid sequence: CASSHPAGGGYEQYF.

In this sample, this clone turned up once. The chain is built from TRBV6-5 and TRBJ1-2, with D unresolved. CDR3 length: 13 amino acids. Trimming shortened V by 5 bases and J by 8 bases, and 15 bases separated the two germline ends. In germline, CDR1 is MNHEY, CDR2 SVGAGI. The CDR3 reads CASSENHPGGYTF. The DNA of the CDR3 is TGTGCCAGCAGTGAAAACCACCCCGGGGGCTACACCTTC.

This rearrangement joins TRBV7-2 to TRBJ2-7, with D perhaps TRBD1 (6 bases). The V gene lost 5 bases and the J gene lost 2 bases, with 16 bases spanning the gap. Germline CDR1 and CDR2: SGHTA and FQGNSA. This CDR3 is built from 15 residues. The CDR3 sequence: CASSEFRGGTYEQYF. DNA for the CDR3: TGTGCCAGCAGCGAGTTCAGGGGCGGTACCTACGAGCAGTACTTC.

V gene TRBV9 combines with J gene TRBJ1-4; D may be TRBD1 (6 bases). From germline, CDR1 is SGDLS and CDR2 YYNGEE. V dropped 3 bases and J dropped 0 bases, with 12 bases sitting between them. The CDR3 runs 16 residues. CDR3 nucleotides: TGTGCCAGCAGCGGACTGGACAGCCCAACTAATGAAAAACTGTTTTTT. Amino acids: CASSGLDSPTNEKLFF.

Turning to this clone: Additional DNA sequences in this sample encode the identical CDR3. CDR3 nucleotides: TGTGCCAGCAGCCAAGATGGGGGCGGAAACACCGGGGAGCTGTTTTTT. Translating it yields CASSQDGGGNTGELFF. The chain links TRBV4-2 to TRBJ2-2; D is possibly TRBD1 (6 bases). The CDR3 length is 16 residues. CDR1 and CDR2 (germline): LGHNA, YNFKEQ. Trimming pared 0 bases from V and 2 bases from J, leaving 10 bases between.

Written as DNA, the CDR3 is TGTGCCAGCGGGCTAGCGGGGGGGCCTAATGAGCAGTTCTTC. As protein: CASGLAGGPNEQFF. V is TRBV2 and J is TRBJ2-1; 12 positions agree with TRBD2. This CDR3 is 14 amino acids long. The trim removed 8 bases at V and 7 bases at J, leaving 6 bases unmatched. Germline CDR1 SNHLY, CDR2 FYNNEI.

The V gene is TRBV29-1, the J gene TRBJ2-3, with TRBD1 as a possible D gene (6 bases). The V end was cut by 5 bases, the J end by 5 bases, with 8 bases between. This CDR3 spans 11 amino acids. CDR1 is SQVTM, CDR2 ANQGSEA, per germline. The CDR3 nucleotides read TGCAGCGTTACACAGGGAGATACGCAGTATTTT. Translation: CSVTQGDTQYF.

The V call is TRBV10-3, the J call TRBJ2-7; D is perhaps TRBD2 (7 bases). Germline CDR1 ENHRY, CDR2 SYGVKD. The CDR3 totals 15 residues. V dropped 4 bases and J dropped 1 base, with 14 bases sitting between them. This chain's CDR3 is CAISVGGGHSYEQYF. The CDR3 nucleotides are TGTGCCATCAGTGTGGGCGGGGGCCATTCCTACGAGCAGTACTTC.

The V gene is TRBV5-5, the J gene TRBJ1-1; D might be TRBD1 (6 bases). This CDR3 spans 15 amino acids. CDR1 is SGHKS and CDR2 is YYEKEE in the germline V gene (reference sequence). V was clipped by 2 bases and J by 4 bases, with 15 bases between them. The CDR3 here is CASSFEGGWITEAFF. For the CDR3, the DNA is TGTGCCAGCAGCTTCGAGGGGGGGTGGATCACTGAAGCTTTCTTT. The full variable domain, its missing parts supplied by reference TRBV5-5 and TRBJ1-1, is DAGVTQSPTHLIKTRGQQVTLRCSPISGHKSVSWYQQVLGQGPQFIFQYYEKEERGRGNFPDRFSARQFPNYSSELNVNALLLGDSALYLCASSFEGGWITEAFFGQGTRLTVV.

The J gene is TRBJ1-2, the V gene TRBV7-3; 9 bases fit TRBD1. The CDR3 is 14 amino acids. The V gene's germline CDR1 is SGHTA and CDR2 FQGTGA. J was trimmed by 6 bases and V by 6 bases; bases with no gene match: 8. The CDR3 here is CASSPGQGRHGYTF. The CDR3 DNA reads as TGTGCCAGCAGTCCGGGACAGGGACGACATGGCTACACCTTC.

The V call is TRBV5-1, the J call TRBJ1-4, with D tentatively TRBD1 (6 bases). CDR1 is SGHRS and CDR2 is YFSETQ in the germline V gene. The CDR3 consists of 16 residues. Trimming left V 1 base short and J 12 bases short, with 22 bases between. Here the CDR3 reads CASSLSGRGRVGQLFF. The CDR3 nucleotides are TGCGCCAGCAGCTTGTCTGGCAGGGGAAGGGTTGGTCAACTGTTTTTT. The full variable domain, with the rest looked up from reference TRBV5-1 and TRBJ1-4, is KAGVTQTPRYLIKTRGQQVTLSCSPISGHRSVSWYQQTPGQGLQFLFEYFSETQRNKGNFPGRFSGRQFSNSRSEMNVSTLELGDSALYLCASSLSGRGRVGQLFFGSGTQLSVL.

DNA of the CDR3: TGCGCCAGCAGCTTGGGGGGCGGGGTTCCAGATACGCAGTATTTT. This codes for CASSLGGGVPDTQYF. The chain links TRBV5-1 to TRBJ2-3; possible D gene TRBD2, 6 bases. Trimming shortened V by 0 bases and J by 4 bases, and 12 bases separated the two germline ends. The CDR3 is 15 amino acids. Germline V CDR1 and CDR2: SGHRS, YFSETQ.

The chain recombines TRBV10-3 with TRBJ1-2; 7 bases map to TRBD1. Germline V gene lookup returns CDR1 ENHRY and CDR2 SYGVKD. V was clipped by 6 bases and J by 0 bases; unmatched bases: 7. This CDR3 has 15 amino acids. The CDR3 region is CAIRAWDSSNYGYTF. The CDR3 DNA reads as TGTGCCATCAGGGCCTGGGACAGTTCTAACTATGGCTACACCTTC.

The V gene is TRBV7-3, the J gene TRBJ2-5; D remains unclear. This CDR3 region has 11 residues. Trimming took 4 bases from V and 4 from J, leaving 4 bases between them. Germline CDR1 SGHTA, CDR2 FQGTGA. The CDR3 nucleotides read TGTGCCAGCAGCTCCGGAGAGACCCAGTACTTC. Protein sequence: CASSSGETQYF.

V is TRBV5-8 and J is TRBJ1-2; tentatively, D is TRBD1 (6 bases). CDR3 size: 13 residues. V lost 4 bases and J lost 3, with 10 bases in between. In germline, CDR1 is SGHTS, CDR2 YDEGEE. CDR3 residues: CASSIQGYYGYTF. The CDR3 DNA reads as TGTGCCAGCAGCATACAGGGATACTATGGCTACACCTTC.

The chain is built from TRBV19 and TRBJ1-1; D might be TRBD1 (6 bases). The CDR3 totals 15 residues. The germline V and J ends were trimmed by 5 bases and 0 bases, with 13 bases remaining between them. Germline assignment: CDR1 LNHDA and CDR2 SQIVND (reference sequence). CDR3 region: CASSPRDIVNTEAFF. For the CDR3, the DNA is TGTGCCAGTAGTCCCAGGGACATAGTGAACACTGAAGCTTTCTTT.

The CDR3 DNA reads TGTGCCAGCAGCGAACGGCTAGTGATGAACACTGAAGCTTTCTTT. Amino acid sequence: CASSERLVMNTEAFF. This chain joins TRBV28 and TRBJ1-1, with D unclear. The CDR3 is made up of 15 amino acids. Germline V gene lookup returns CDR1 MDHEN and CDR2 SYDVKM. Deletions cut 6 bases from V and 0 bases from J, with 14 bases between.

The rearrangement links TRBV5-1 to TRBJ1-6; 9 positions agree with TRBD1. This CDR3 spans 18 amino acids. V dropped 2 bases and J dropped 7; count of bases not matched to a gene: 13. CDR1 SGHRS and CDR2 YFSETQ come from the germline V gene. The CDR3 DNA is TGCGCCAGCAGCTTTAGGGGACGGTCCGGGACAGGGAATTCACCCCTCCACTTT. This translates into CASSFRGRSGTGNSPLHF.

The rearrangement joins TRBV30 to TRBJ2-6; 7 bases match TRBD2. Per germline, CDR1 GTSNPN and CDR2 SVGIG (reference sequence). After removal of 0 bases from V and 3 bases from J, the junction contained 14 bases not matched to a gene. The CDR3 loop spans 19 amino acids. The CDR3 sequence: CAWSVLGHRGVLGANVLTF. DNA for the CDR3: TGTGCCTGGAGTGTACTAGGACATCGGGGGGTCCTTGGGGCCAACGTCCTGACTTTC.

The rearrangement joins TRBV7-8 to TRBJ2-5; tentative D call: TRBD2 (6 bases). In germline, CDR1 is SGHVS, CDR2 FQNEAQ. V was shortened by 4 bases and J by 5 bases, with 17 bases between the two germline ends. CDR3 length: 15 amino acids. This chain's CDR3 is CASSSTRLATETQYF. The CDR3, as DNA: TGTGCCAGCAGCTCTACAAGGCTAGCGACTGAGACCCAGTACTTC. Full variable domain (missing parts from reference TRBV7-8 and TRBJ2-5): GAGVSQSPRYKVAKRGQDVALRCDPISGHVSLFWYQQALGQGPEFLTYFQNEAQLDKSGLPSDRFFAERPEGSVSTLKIQRTQQEDSAVYLCASSSTRLATETQYFGPGTRLLVL.

The chain couples TRBV5-4 to TRBJ2-5; 10 bases match TRBD2. The better agreement between TRBJ2-7 and the DNA end casts doubt on the J call. This CDR3 region has 15 residues. CDR1 and CDR2 (germline): SGHNT, YYREEE (reference sequence). Written as DNA, the CDR3 is TGTGCCAGCAGCTTGTTGACTAGCGGGTCCTACGAGCAGTACTTC. Its protein product is CASSLLTSGSYEQYF.

The chain links TRBV11-2 to TRBJ2-7, with TRBD1 matching over 10 bases. Trimming cost V 5 bases and J 4 bases; bases outside gene matches: 5. The CDR3 runs to 14 residues. Germline CDR1 and CDR2: SGHAT and FQNNGV. The CDR3 nucleotides read TGTGCCAGCAGCAGCTCGGGACAGGGGTACGAGCAGTACTTC. Protein product: CASSSSGQGYEQYF.

The V gene is TRBV30, the J gene TRBJ1-1; D is ambiguous. Trimming removed 0 bases from V and 7 bases from J, with 6 bases in between. CDR3 length: 11 amino acids. Germline lookup yields CDR1 GTSNPN and CDR2 SVGIG (reference sequence). The CDR3 nucleotides read TGTGCCTGGAGTGTGAGGGATGAAGCTTTCTTT. It is translated as CAWSVRDEAFF.

This chain uses TRBV2 with TRBJ2-5; TRBD2 matches at 9 bases. The germline gives CDR1 SNHLY, CDR2 FYNNEI. This CDR3 has 16 residues. V trimming: 7 bases; J trimming: 5 bases; junction bases outside the gene matches: 14. CDR3 sequence reads: CASTEWGGGASETQYF. The CDR3 nucleotides read TGTGCCAGCACCGAGTGGGGCGGGGGGGCCTCTGAGACCCAGTACTTC.